This T cell receptor beta chain was captured in a study of T-cell memory formation after mild COVID-19. Study-level information: The two donors had largely donor-specific TCR clusters.

From 5'RACE with constant-segment primers came TCR alpha and TCR beta cDNA libraries that carried sample barcodes and UMIs. One entry per CDR3 protein, called by TCRdb with MiXCR from the 5' RACE reads. The table shows 530,000 or so distinct CDR3 sequences, with 15% to 20% occurring only once. Findings and caveats of the study: The study found contracting CD4+ clones mainly in CM and EM and contracting CD8+ clones in EMRA. Later expanders leaned CD4+, whereas clones that contracted between day 15 and 85 were balanced CD4/CD8.

Germline loops: CDR1 SEHNR, CDR2 FQNEAQ (reference sequence). The junction had 8 bases not matched to a gene; V was cut back by 7 bases and J by 6 bases. The CDR3 extends over 14 amino acids. Notes on this clonotype: Its antigen remains unknown.

This TCR was sampled from an adult woman who had mild COVID-19 (a few samples of this study predate the infection). Cell type and time point are not known. Sequenced sample: PBMCs or a T cell subset sorted from them (not recorded which). This chain uses TRBV7-9 with TRBJ1-2, with 10 bases aligning to TRBD1. This chain's CDR3 is CASTQAGTGDGYTF. The CDR3 DNA sequence: TGTGCCAGCACTCAAGCCGGGACAGGGGATGGCTACACCTTC.